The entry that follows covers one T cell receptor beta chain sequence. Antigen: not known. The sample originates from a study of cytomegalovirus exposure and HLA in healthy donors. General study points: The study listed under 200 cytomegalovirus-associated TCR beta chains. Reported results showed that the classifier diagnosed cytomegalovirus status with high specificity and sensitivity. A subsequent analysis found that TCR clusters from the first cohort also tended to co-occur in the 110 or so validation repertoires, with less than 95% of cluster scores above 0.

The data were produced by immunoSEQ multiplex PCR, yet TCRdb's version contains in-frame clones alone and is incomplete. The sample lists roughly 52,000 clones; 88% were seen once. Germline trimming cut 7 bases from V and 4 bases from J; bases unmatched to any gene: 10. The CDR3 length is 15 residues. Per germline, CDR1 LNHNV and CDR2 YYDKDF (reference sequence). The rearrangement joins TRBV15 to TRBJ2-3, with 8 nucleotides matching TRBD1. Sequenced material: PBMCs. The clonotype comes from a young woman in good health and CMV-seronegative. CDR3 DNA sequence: TGTGCCACCAAGACTACCGGGACAGGCCCAGATACGCAGTATTTT. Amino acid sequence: CATKTTGTGPDTQYF.